The clone carrying this T cell receptor (beta chain) was recorded at least ten times. The CDR3 consists of 17 residues. Between the trimmed V and J ends, which lost 5 bases and 4 bases, there was a span of 23 bases. Germline-derived CDR1 and CDR2 are SGHTA and FQGNSA. These data come from a study of T cell repertoires in cytomegalovirus infection. Across the whole study: An indication of both CMV infection and matching HLA type came from public TCR beta signatures.

TCRdb fed the reads into MiXCR, producing one record per CDR3 protein. This sample has 250,000 to 300,000 distinct CDR3 sequences, with approximately 13% found just once. This chain links TRBV7-2 with TRBJ2-5; D is tentatively TRBD1 or TRBD2 (6 bases each). The sequenced material came from PBMCs. The sequence was collected from a human donor in good health (CMV status not recorded). Some clones in this sample may be carry-over from other donors' samples. The chain's CDR3 is CASSPRRGLLGTETQYF. CDR3 nucleotides: TGTGCCAGCAGCCCCCGCAGGGGACTCCTCGGAACAGAGACCCAGTACTTC.